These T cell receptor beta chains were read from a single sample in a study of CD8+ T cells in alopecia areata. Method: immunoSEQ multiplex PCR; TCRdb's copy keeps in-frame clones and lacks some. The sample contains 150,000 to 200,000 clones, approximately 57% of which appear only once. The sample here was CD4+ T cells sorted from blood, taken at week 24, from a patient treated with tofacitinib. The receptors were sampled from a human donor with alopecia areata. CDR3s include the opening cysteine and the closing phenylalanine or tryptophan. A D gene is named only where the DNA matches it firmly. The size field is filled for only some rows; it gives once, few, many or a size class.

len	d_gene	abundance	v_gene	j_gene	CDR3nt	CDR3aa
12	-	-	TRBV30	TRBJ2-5	TGTGCCTGGAGTACGGGGGTAGAGACCCAGTACTTC	CAWSTGVETQYF
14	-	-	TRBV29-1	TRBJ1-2	TGCAGCGTCCTATCTGGGGATAATCCCCATGGCTACACCTTC	CSVLSGDNPHGYTF
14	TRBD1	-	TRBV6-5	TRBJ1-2	TGTGCCAGCGGCTGGGACAGGTCATTACGTGGCTACACCTTC	CASGWDRSLRGYTF
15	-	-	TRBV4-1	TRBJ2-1	TGCGCCAGCAGCCAATGGGGTAACTCCTACAATGAGCAGTTCTTC	CASSQWGNSYNEQFF
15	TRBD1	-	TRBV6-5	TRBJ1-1	TGTGCCAGCCCTGACAGGGGCGATATGAACACTGAAGCTTTCTTT	CASPDRGDMNTEAFF
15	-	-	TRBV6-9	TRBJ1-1	TGTGCCAGCAGTTATTGGGGGGAGGGTTATACTGAAGCTTTCTTT	CASSYWGEGYTEAFF
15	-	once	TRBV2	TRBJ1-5	TGTGCCAGCAGTGAAGGGGGCATGGGAAATCAGCCCCAGCATTTT	CASSEGGMGNQPQHF
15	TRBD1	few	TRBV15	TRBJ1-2	TGTGCCACCAGCAGCCCCGGGACAGGGGACTATGGCTACACCTTC	CATSSPGTGDYGYTF
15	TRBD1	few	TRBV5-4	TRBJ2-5	TGTGCCAGCAGCTTGCGGACAGGGGGGGGAGAGACCCAGTACTTC	CASSLRTGGGETQYF
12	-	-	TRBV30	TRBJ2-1	TGTGCCTGGAGTATGGGGGTCTATGAGCAGTTCTTC	CAWSMGVYEQFF
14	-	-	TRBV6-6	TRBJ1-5	TGTGCCAGCAGTCTAGACAGACCCAATCAGCCCCAGCATTTT	CASSLDRPNQPQHF
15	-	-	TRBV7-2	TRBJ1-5	TGTGCCAGCAGCTTAGAATCCTCAGGTTATCAGCCCCAGCATTTT	CASSLESSGYQPQHF
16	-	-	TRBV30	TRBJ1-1	TGTGCCTGGAGTGCGCACTTCGGCAGAATGAACACTGAAGCTTTCTTT	CAWSAHFGRMNTEAFF
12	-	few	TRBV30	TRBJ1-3	TGTGCCTGGAGGGCAGGGGGAAACACCATATATTTT	CAWRAGGNTIYF
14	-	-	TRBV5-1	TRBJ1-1	TGCGCCAGCAGCGTGGACCTAAGGGGCACTGAAGCTTTCTTT	CASSVDLRGTEAFF
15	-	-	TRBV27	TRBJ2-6	TGTGCCAGCAGTTTAGAGGGGACTGGGGCCAACGTCCTGACTTTC	CASSLEGTGANVLTF
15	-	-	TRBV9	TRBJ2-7	TGTGCCAGCAGCGTAGTTCCAGGCGTCTCCTACGAGCAGTACTTC	CASSVVPGVSYEQYF
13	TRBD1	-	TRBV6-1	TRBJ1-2	TGTGCCAGCAGTACCCCAGGGGGATATGGCTACACCTTC	CASSTPGGYGYTF
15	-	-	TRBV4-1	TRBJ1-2	TGCGCCAGCAGCCAACCGACCCGAGGCGACTATGGCTACACCTTC	CASSQPTRGDYGYTF
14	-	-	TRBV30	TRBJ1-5	TGTGCCTGGAGAAGGGCTGGGGGCAATCAGCCCCAGCATTTT	CAWRRAGGNQPQHF
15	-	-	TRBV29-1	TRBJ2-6	TGCAGCGTGGGAGGCGGTCGCTCTGGGGCCAACGTCCTGACTTTC	CSVGGGRSGANVLTF
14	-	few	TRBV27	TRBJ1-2	TGTGCCAGCAGTTCCCCCGGACGGTTGGACGGCTACACCTTC	CASSSPGRLDGYTF
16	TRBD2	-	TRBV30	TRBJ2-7	TGTGCCTGGAGTGTTGTTTTAGGCGGGGGGGCTTACGAGCAGTACTTC	CAWSVVLGGGAYEQYF
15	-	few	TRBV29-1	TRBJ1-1	TGCAGCGTTGTTAGCCGGGAGCAGGGTGTATCCCCAGCTTTCTTT	CSVVSREQGVSPAFF
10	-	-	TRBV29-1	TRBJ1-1	TGCAGCGCCCCGGACGGAGAAGCTTTCTTT	CSAPDGEAFF
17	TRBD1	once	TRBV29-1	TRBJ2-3	TGCAGCGTCCTGGACAGGGTTCGGGTGGTGGGGACAGATACGCAGTATTTT	CSVLDRVRVVGTDTQYF
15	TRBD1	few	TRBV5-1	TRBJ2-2	TGCGCCAGCAGATTGACAGGGGGGAGCACCGGGGAGCTGTTTTTT	CASRLTGGSTGELFF
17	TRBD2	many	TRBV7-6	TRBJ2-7	TGTGCCAGCAGCAGGACTAGCGGAACCCTTGGGACCTACGAGCAGTACTTC	CASSRTSGTLGTYEQYF
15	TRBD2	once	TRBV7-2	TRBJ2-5	TGTGCCAGCAGCTTCAGGACTAGCGGGGGGGAGACCCAGTACTTC	CASSFRTSGGETQYF